These 8 T cell receptor beta chains originate from one sample sequenced in a study of blood T cells in healthy people across ages. A sample-barcoded 5' primer and a J-beta primer mix were used in a second PCR of roughly 7 to 11 cycles. TCRdb recomputed calls from the 5' RACE reads with MiXCR, one row per CDR3 protein. The sample has 1 million or so distinct CDR3 sequences, around 43% seen once. The material sequenced was blood. Every receptor here comes from a woman aged 55-69 years in good health.

The table lists this clonotype with a few counts. V gene TRBV7-9 combines with J gene TRBJ2-1; D is unclear. V lost 4 bases to trimming and J lost 6 bases, with 10 bases between them. CDR3 length: 13 amino acids. Germline loops: CDR1 SEHNR, CDR2 FQNEAQ (reference sequence). DNA of the CDR3: TGTGCCAGCAGCTCCTCAACCTCCAATGAGCAGTTCTTC. Translating gives CASSSSTSNEQFF.

The J gene is TRBJ2-6, the V gene TRBV13; D uncertain. Trimming cost V 5 bases and J 2 bases, with 13 bases left between them. CDR3 length equals 16 residues. Germline lookup yields CDR1 PRHDT and CDR2 FYEKMQ (reference sequence). CDR3 sequence reads: CASSTFAWAGANVLTF. In DNA form, the CDR3 reads TGTGCCAGCAGCACCTTTGCCTGGGCTGGGGCCAACGTCCTGACTTTC. The full variable domain, with the rest looked up from reference TRBV13 and TRBJ2-6, is AAGVIQSPRHLIKEKRETATLKCYPIPRHDTVYWYQQGPGQDPQFLISFYEKMQSDKGSIPDRFSAQQFSDYHSELNMSSLELGDSALYFCASSTFAWAGANVLTFGAGSRLTVL.

The chain is built from TRBV3-1 and TRBJ2-7; TRBD2 agrees at 7 bases. This CDR3 contains 16 residues. V shed 7 bases and J 0 bases; nucleotides not matched to a gene: 12. Germline CDR1 and CDR2: LGHDT and YNNKEL (reference sequence). The CDR3 nucleotides read TGTGCCAGCAACCTTTACGGGGGGACGAGCTCCTACGAGCAGTACTTC. It encodes CASNLYGGTSSYEQYF.

This clonotype showed up just once. One junction end disagrees with the germline gene, perhaps due to a read error. The V gene is TRBV7-3, the J gene TRBJ1-1, with D possibly TRBD1 on 6 matching bases. The germline V gene has CDR1 SGHTA and CDR2 FQGTGA. This CDR3 has 14 amino acids. This CDR3 is CVSSLKQGNTEAFF. In DNA, the CDR3 is TGTGTCAGCAGCTTAAAACAGGGGAACACTGAAGCTTTCTTT.

The chain links TRBV5-1 to TRBJ2-7; 8 bases agree with TRBD2. CDR3 length: 16 amino acids. J gave up 5 bases and V 3 bases, and 13 bases lay outside the gene matches. Germline values: CDR1 SGHRS, CDR2 YFSETQ. The chain's CDR3 is CASSSLREGVLDEQYF. CDR3 sequence (DNA): TGCGCCAGCAGCTCGCTTCGGGAGGGAGTTTTGGACGAGCAGTACTTC.

Remarks on this clonotype: This sequence may be a read error, since a much larger clone differs from it by one base. The V call is TRBV4-1, the J call TRBJ2-1; D possibly matches TRBD1 or TRBD2 (5 bases each). CDR1 and CDR2 (germline): MGHRA, YSYEKL. The V gene lost 1 base and the J gene lost 4 bases, with 20 bases spanning the gap. This CDR3 is built from 18 residues. The CDR3 DNA follows: TGCGCCAGCAGCCAAGTCGACATGGGACGAGCGGTATACAATGAGCAGTTCTTC. As protein: CASSQVDMGRAVYNEQFF.

Concerning this clonotype itself: With a much larger clone just one base away, this may be a read error. The J gene is TRBJ2-1, the V gene TRBV4-2, with TRBD2 matching 10 bases. Losses at the gene ends were 2 bases for V and 7 bases for J; bases not matched to a gene: 14. This CDR3 comprises 18 residues. Looked up from germline, CDR1 is LGHNA and CDR2 is YNFKEQ. The CDR3 DNA reads TGTGCCAGCAGCCAAAACCATGTAGCGGGAGGCCTCTATAATGAGCAGTTCTTC. Protein sequence: CASSQNHVAGGLYNEQFF.

The chain combines TRBV20-1 with TRBJ2-5, with 9 bases fitting TRBD2. From germline, CDR1 is DFQATT and CDR2 SNEGSKA (reference sequence). This CDR3 region has 16 residues. V lost 0 bases to trimming and J lost 2 bases; unmatched junction nucleotides: 7. As DNA, the CDR3 is TGCAGTGCTAGAGATCCGTCTAGCGGGATACAAGAGACCCAGTACTTC. It specifies CSARDPSSGIQETQYF.